Listed here are 2 T cell receptor beta chains from one sample, sequenced in a study of cytomegalovirus exposure and HLA in healthy donors. Primers: 60 Vbeta forward and 13 Jbeta reverse. Measured with immunoSEQ multiplex PCR; TCRdb has only the in-frame clones, and not every one. The sample holds about 150,000 clones; approximately 80% are singletons and the top ten take roughly 1.4%. Sequences were obtained from PBMCs. These receptors all come from a woman between 18 and 30 years old in good health and CMV-seronegative.

The chain uses TRBV7-3 and TRBJ2-2, with D possibly matching TRBD1 (6 bases). Germline V lookup: CDR1 SGHTA, CDR2 FQGTGA. The V and J ends lost 2 bases and 5 bases respectively, with 12 bases between them. The CDR3 consists of 15 residues. CDR3 amino acids: CASSLGGVNTGELFF. The CDR3, as DNA: TGTGCCAGCAGCTTAGGGGGCGTTAATACCGGGGAGCTGTTTTTT.

The V call is TRBV4-2, the J call TRBJ2-3; 14 nucleotides line up with TRBD2. The germline gives CDR1 LGHNA, CDR2 YNFKEQ. J gave up 1 base and V 1 base, and 1 base lay outside the gene matches. The CDR3 spans 17 residues. The CDR3 coding sequence is TGTGCCAGCAGCCAAGTGGGACTAGCGGGGGGCACAGATACGCAGTATTTT. It encodes CASSQVGLAGGTDTQYF.